This record concerns one TCR beta chain sequence. Germline-derived CDR1 and CDR2 are SEHNR and FQNEAQ (reference sequence). The CDR3 totals 14 residues. V shed 5 bases and J shed 9 bases, with 17 bases lying between them. These data originate in a study of T cell repertoires in cytomegalovirus infection. On the study more broadly: Public TCR beta signature analysis indicated the presence of both CMV infection and matching HLA type.

TCRdb passed the reads through MiXCR, listing each CDR3 protein once. The data show some 180,000 distinct CDR3 sequences, 15% to 20% seen once. V usage is TRBV7-9 and J usage is TRBJ1-5, with TRBD1 as a possible D gene (6 bases). Input material: PBMCs. The receptor was derived from a human donor in good health (CMV status not recorded). Some clones in this sample may be carry-over from other donors' samples. Here the CDR3 reads CASSARQVQGPQHF. CDR3 bases: TGTGCCAGCAGCGCACGACAGGTCCAAGGGCCCCAGCATTTT.